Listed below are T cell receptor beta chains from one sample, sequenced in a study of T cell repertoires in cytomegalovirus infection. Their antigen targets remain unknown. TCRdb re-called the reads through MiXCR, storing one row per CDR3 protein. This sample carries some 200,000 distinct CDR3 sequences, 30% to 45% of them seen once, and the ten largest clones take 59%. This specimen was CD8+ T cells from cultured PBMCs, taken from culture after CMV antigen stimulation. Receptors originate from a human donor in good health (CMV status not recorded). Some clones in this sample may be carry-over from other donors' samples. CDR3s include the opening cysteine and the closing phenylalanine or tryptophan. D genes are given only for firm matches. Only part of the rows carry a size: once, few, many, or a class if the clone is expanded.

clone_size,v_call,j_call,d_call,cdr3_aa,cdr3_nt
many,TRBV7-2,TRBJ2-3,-,CASSLVGGTSSTDTQYF,TGTGCCAGCAGCTTAGTTGGGGGGACATCTAGCACAGATACGCAGTATTTT
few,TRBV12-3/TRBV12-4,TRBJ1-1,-,CASSYTGKVTEAFF,TGTGCCAGCAGTTACACAGGGAAGGTTACTGAAGCTTTCTTT
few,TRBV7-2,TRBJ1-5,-,CASSLNRAANQPQHF,TGTGCCAGCAGCTTAAACAGGGCAGCCAATCAGCCCCAGCATTTT
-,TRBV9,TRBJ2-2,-,CASSAGGTGELFF,TGTGCCAGCAGCGCTGGGGGCACCGGGGAGCTGTTTTTT
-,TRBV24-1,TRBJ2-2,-,CATRPNGRTGELFF,TGTGCCACCAGACCGAACGGGAGAACCGGGGAGCTGTTTTTT
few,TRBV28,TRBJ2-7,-,CASSSRRTANYEQYF,TGTGCCAGCAGTTCACGACGGACGGCGAACTACGAGCAGTACTTC
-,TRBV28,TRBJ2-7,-,CASSDRNGPYEQYF,TGTGCCAGCAGTGACAGGAACGGCCCCTACGAGCAGTACTTC
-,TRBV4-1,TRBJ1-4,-,CASSQDTSANEKLFF,TGCGCCAGCAGCCAAGATACCTCGGCTAATGAAAAACTGTTTTTT
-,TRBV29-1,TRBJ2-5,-,CSVEGRARIQYF,TGCAGCGTTGAAGGAAGGGCAAGGATCCAGTACTTC
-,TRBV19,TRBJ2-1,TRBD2,CASSPRTSGRAPYNEQFF,TGTGCCAGTAGTCCGCGGACTAGCGGGAGGGCCCCCTACAATGAGCAGTTCTTC
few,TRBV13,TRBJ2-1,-,CASSVRDEQFF,TGTGCCAGCAGCGTCCGCGATGAGCAGTTCTTC
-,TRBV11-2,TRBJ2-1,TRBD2,CASSSRGGEQFF,TGTGCCAGCAGCTCCCGGGGGGGTGAGCAGTTCTTC
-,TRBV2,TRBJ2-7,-,CASNTGNSHYEQYF,TGTGCCAGCAATACAGGGAACAGTCACTACGAGCAGTACTTC
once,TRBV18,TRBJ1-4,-,CASSPSGGQGGEKLFF,TGTGCCAGCTCACCTTCCGGAGGGCAAGGAGGTGAAAAACTGTTTTTT
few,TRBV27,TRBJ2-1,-,CASSLSSYSSYNEQFF,TGTGCCAGCAGTTTATCGTCGTACTCATCCTACAATGAGCAGTTCTTC
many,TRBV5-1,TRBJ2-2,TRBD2,CASSWEREGNTGELFF,TGCGCCAGCAGCTGGGAGCGGGAGGGAAACACCGGGGAGCTGTTTTTT
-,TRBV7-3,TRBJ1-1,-,CASHLGQLLNTEAFF,TGTGCCAGCCATTTAGGCCAGCTCCTGAACACTGAAGCTTTCTTT
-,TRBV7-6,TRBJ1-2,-,CASSIDPYRVNYGYTF,TGTGCCAGCAGCATAGACCCTTACAGGGTTAACTATGGCTACACCTTC
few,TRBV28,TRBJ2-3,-,CASSPRSSTDTQYF,TGTGCCAGCAGTCCCCGAAGTAGCACAGATACGCAGTATTTT
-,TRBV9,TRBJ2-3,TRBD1,CASSPRTGGPDTQYF,TGTGCCAGCAGCCCGAGGACAGGGGGCCCAGATACGCAGTATTTT
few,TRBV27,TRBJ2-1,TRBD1,CASSVGTGPYSYNEQFF,TGTGCCAGCAGTGTCGGGACAGGGCCCTACTCCTACAATGAGCAGTTCTTC
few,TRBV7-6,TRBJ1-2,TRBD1,CASSSGQGARSNGYTF,TGTGCCAGCAGCTCCGGACAGGGGGCGCGATCTAATGGCTACACCTTC
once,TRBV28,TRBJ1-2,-,CASSPTGTADGYTF,TGTGCCAGCAGTCCGACCGGGACTGCCGATGGCTACACCTTC
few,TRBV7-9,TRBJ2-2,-,CASSLKPVNTGELFF,TGTGCCAGCAGCTTAAAACCCGTGAACACCGGGGAGCTGTTTTTT
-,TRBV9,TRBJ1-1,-,CASSVAGARNTEAFF,TGTGCCAGCAGCGTGGCAGGGGCTCGGAACACTGAAGCTTTCTTT
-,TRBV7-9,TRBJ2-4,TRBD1,CASSSKDRSWAKNIQYF,TGTGCCAGCAGCTCTAAGGACAGGAGTTGGGCCAAAAACATTCAGTACTTC
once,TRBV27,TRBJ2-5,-,CASSYGTGETQYF,TGTGCCAGCAGTTATGGAACGGGGGAGACCCAGTACTTC
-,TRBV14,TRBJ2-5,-,CASSQRVTGQETQYF,TGTGCCAGCAGCCAACGCGTAACGGGACAAGAGACCCAGTACTTC
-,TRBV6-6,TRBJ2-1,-,CASPRGYNEQFF,TGTGCCAGTCCCAGGGGATACAATGAGCAGTTCTTC
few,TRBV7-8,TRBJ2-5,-,CASSLAGEGETQYF,TGTGCCAGCAGCTTAGCGGGAGAGGGGGAGACCCAGTACTTC
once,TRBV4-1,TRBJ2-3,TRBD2,CASSQDGGAGERDTQYF,TGCGCCAGCAGCCAAGACGGCGGAGCGGGGGAGAGAGATACGCAGTATTTT
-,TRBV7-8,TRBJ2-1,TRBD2,CASSSPQAGGSYNEQFF,TGTGCCAGCAGCTCCCCCCAAGCGGGGGGCTCCTACAATGAGCAGTTCTTC
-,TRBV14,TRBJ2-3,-,CASSQRRPYTDTQYF,TGTGCCAGCAGCCAACGACGGCCGTACACAGATACGCAGTATTTT
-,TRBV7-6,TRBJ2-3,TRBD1,CASSSGTGDTDTQYF,TGTGCTAGCAGCTCCGGGACAGGGGATACAGATACGCAGTATTTT
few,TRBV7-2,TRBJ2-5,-,CASSLDTSLWLETQYF,TGTGCCAGCAGCTTAGATACTAGCCTGTGGCTAGAGACCCAGTACTTC
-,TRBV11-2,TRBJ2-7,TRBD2,CASSIPGLELNEQYF,TGTGCCAGCAGCATCCCGGGACTAGAGTTGAACGAGCAGTACTTC
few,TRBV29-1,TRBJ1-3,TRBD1,CSVGTGERNTIYF,TGCAGCGTGGGGACAGGGGAAAGAAACACCATATATTTT
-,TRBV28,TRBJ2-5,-,CASSFRGLVETQYF,TGTGCCAGCAGTTTTCGGGGGCTGGTGGAGACCCAGTACTTC
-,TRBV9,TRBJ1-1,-,CVSSVVEWGAGTEAFF,TGTGTCAGCAGCGTAGTTGAGTGGGGAGCGGGCACTGAAGCTTTCTTT
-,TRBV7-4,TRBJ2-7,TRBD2,CASSASGGPYEQYF,TGTGCCAGCAGCGCTAGCGGGGGGCCCTACGAGCAGTACTTC
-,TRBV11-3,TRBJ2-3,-,CASSLEGLEGESDTQYF,TGTGCCAGCAGCTTAGAGGGGCTGGAGGGGGAGTCAGATACGCAGTATTTT
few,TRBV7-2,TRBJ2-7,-,CASSLGSASLRYEQYF,TGTGCCAGCAGCTTAGGCTCAGCGAGCCTCCGTTACGAGCAGTACTTC